The 18 T cell receptor beta chains below all came from one sample that was sequenced in a study of early T cells in non-severe SARS-CoV-2 infection (dated by TCRdb to the early 2020s). Receptor libraries were prepared by 5' RACE. The data were produced on a NextSeq 500. The raw public reads went through TCRdb reprocessing: fastp at Q25, MiXCR clone calling, in-frame beta chains kept. Each CDR3 protein gets just one entry, which takes the most common genes and DNA from the rows behind it. The sample data list 55,000 to 65,000 distinct CDR3 sequences, and approximately 11% of these were observed just once. Jointly, the top ten make up around 1.8% of the sample. The specimen was whole blood. These receptors all come from an adult who was a healthcare worker with PCR-confirmed SARS-CoV-2 infection or an uninfected control (not recorded which).

This clonotype was found a few times. V gene TRBV4-1 combines with J gene TRBJ1-1; no clear D gene. The CDR3 covers 16 residues. Per the germline V gene, CDR1 is MGHRA and CDR2 is YSYEKL. V dropped 0 bases and J dropped 3 bases, with 14 bases sitting between them. This CDR3 is CASSQEVSRPYTEAFF. The CDR3 nucleotides read TGCGCCAGCAGCCAAGAAGTGAGCAGGCCCTACACTGAAGCTTTCTTT.

This clonotype was seen only a few times. This sequence joins TRBV2 and TRBJ1-5; D gene ambiguous. Germline CDR1 and CDR2: SNHLY and FYNNEI. Between the trimmed V and J ends, which lost 6 bases and 3 bases, there was a span of 18 bases. CDR3 size: 16 residues. The CDR3 protein is CASRASPGSYNQPQHF. The CDR3 DNA reads TGTGCCAGCAGAGCCTCACCCGGGTCCTACAATCAGCCCCAGCATTTT.

This clonotype occurred many times. This rearrangement joins TRBV3-1 to TRBJ2-2, with a weak D call TRBD1 (6 bases). The germline gives CDR1 LGHDT, CDR2 YNNKEL (reference sequence). This CDR3 region has 14 residues. V shed 6 bases and J shed 4 bases, with 12 bases lying between them. CDR3: CASRDRGATGELFF. CDR3 DNA: TGTGCCAGCAGGGACAGAGGAGCCACCGGGGAGCTGTTTTTT.

This clonotype was seen repeatedly, ten times or more. The chain has TRBV28 and TRBJ2-1, with D maybe TRBD1 (6 bases). V lost 6 bases and J 5 bases, leaving 17 bases between the germline ends. The CDR3 spans 15 residues. Germline assignment: CDR1 MDHEN and CDR2 SYDVKM. CDR3 sequence reads: CASSRPGQQNNEQFF. The CDR3 DNA sequence: TGTGCCAGCAGCCGCCCTGGACAGCAAAACAATGAGCAGTTCTTC.

This clonotype appeared many times. V gene TRBV30 combines with J gene TRBJ2-2; D is ambiguous. Germline V gene sequence: CDR1 GTSNPN, CDR2 SVGIG (reference sequence). CDR3 size: 16 residues. V lost 3 bases, J lost 8 bases, and 22 bases lay in between. The DNA of the CDR3 is TGTGCCTGGAGCGCCCTGGTTGGGCGATTTCAGGGGGAGCTGTTTTTT. Amino acid sequence: CAWSALVGRFQGELFF.

This clonotype has ten or more counts. V and J are TRBV5-6 and TRBJ2-1, with 9 bases lining up with TRBD1. The ends lost 6 bases at V and 8 bases at J; junction bases unmatched: 9. There are 14 residues in the CDR3. Per the germline V gene, CDR1 is SGHDT and CDR2 is YYEEEE. The CDR3 region is CASTGQGPLDEQFF. The CDR3 region has the DNA TGTGCCAGCACCGGACAGGGGCCTCTGGATGAGCAGTTCTTC.

This sequence joins TRBV5-1 and TRBJ2-1; D not certain. CDR1 SGHRS and CDR2 YFSETQ come from the germline V gene. Trimming took off 2 bases at V and 6 bases at J, with 9 bases between the two ends. This CDR3 comprises 13 residues. The CDR3 nucleotides read TGCGCCAGCAGCTTCACCTCCCTCAATGAGCAGTTCTTC. It yields the protein CASSFTSLNEQFF.

This clonotype was recorded at least ten times. The CDR3 DNA follows: TGTGCCAGCAGCTTAGAACAAAGTCGGCAGTTCTTC. This gives the protein CASSLEQSRQFF. This chain connects TRBV11-3 to TRBJ2-1; D not resolved. V lost 0 bases to trimming and J lost 12 bases, with 9 bases between them. The CDR3 covers 12 residues. Per the germline V gene, CDR1 is SGHNT and CDR2 is YENEEA.

The rearrangement links TRBV5-1 to TRBJ2-7, with TRBD2 matching 9 bases. Germline values: CDR1 SGHRS, CDR2 YFSETQ. The CDR3 has 15 residues. The V gene end was trimmed by 4 bases and the J gene end by 2 bases; junction bases not matched to a gene: 7. The CDR3 sequence: CASSPQTSGPYEQYF. The CDR3 region has the DNA TGCGCCAGCAGCCCACAGACTAGCGGTCCCTACGAGCAGTACTTC.

The V gene is TRBV3-1, the J gene TRBJ2-3, with a weak D call TRBD1 (5 bases). Between the trimmed V and J ends, which lost 3 bases and 11 bases, there was a span of 15 bases. This CDR3 region has 13 residues. CDR1 and CDR2 from the germline V gene are LGHDT and YNNKEL (reference sequence). CDR3 amino acids: CASSQSPGLGQYF. The CDR3 DNA reads as TGTGCCAGCAGCCAGAGCCCAGGGTTAGGGCAGTATTTT.

The genes are TRBV11-2 and TRBJ2-2, with a possible D match to TRBD2 (6 bases). This CDR3 contains 17 residues. Germline CDR1 SGHAT, CDR2 FQNNGV. Trimming removed 4 bases from V and 2 bases from J, with 17 bases in between. The CDR3 coding sequence is TGTGCCAGCAGCTCGACGACTAGGGCCATAAACACCGGGGAGCTGTTTTTT. It codes for CASSSTTRAINTGELFF.

This clonotype came up a few times. V gene TRBV2 combines with J gene TRBJ2-3; D unresolved. The CDR3 totals 16 residues. V lost 3 bases to trimming and J lost 2 bases, with 15 bases between them. Germline lookup yields CDR1 SNHLY and CDR2 FYNNEI. Here the CDR3 DNA reads TGTGCCAGCAGTGATGTTTCAGAGCCATACACAGATACGCAGTATTTT. This translates into CASSDVSEPYTDTQYF.

This sequence joins TRBV6-2 or TRBV6-3 and TRBJ1-1; D unresolved. CDR3 size: 14 residues. Germline CDR1 and CDR2: MNHEY and SVGEGT. V was clipped by 4 bases and J by 2 bases, with 11 bases between them. For the CDR3, the DNA is TGTGCCAGCAGTTTCAGGCAGGCTAACACTGAAGCTTTCTTT. It codes for CASSFRQANTEAFF.

This clonotype is a singleton in its sample. A much more abundant neighbour one base away suggests this may be a read error. The V call is TRBV6-5, the J call TRBJ2-3; possible D gene TRBD2, 7 bases. Trimming pared 5 bases from V and 5 bases from J, leaving 17 bases between. This CDR3 region has 15 residues. Germline V gene data show CDR1 as MNHEY and CDR2 as SVGAGI. The CDR3 DNA follows: TGTGCCAGCAGTCCCCCGGGGGGCTCCAAAGATACGCAGTATTTT. It specifies CASSPPGGSKDTQYF.

This clonotype appeared a few times. The chain recombines TRBV20-1 with TRBJ2-5; TRBD2 agrees at 10 bases. The V and J ends lost 5 bases and 4 bases, in that order; junction bases with no gene match: 7. Germline values: CDR1 DFQATT, CDR2 SNEGSKA (reference sequence). The CDR3 length is 14 residues. The CDR3 loop is CSARGTSEGETQYF. CDR3 coding DNA: TGCAGTGCTCGGGGGACTAGCGAAGGAGAGACCCAGTACTTC.

This clonotype was seen at least ten times. CDR3 in amino acids: CASKRGTGAPYEQYF. The DNA for the CDR3 is TGTGCCAGCAAAAGGGGGACAGGGGCCCCCTACGAGCAGTACTTC. This rearrangement joins TRBV3-1 to TRBJ2-7; TRBD1 agrees at 10 bases. Germline CDR1 LGHDT, CDR2 YNNKEL (reference sequence). This CDR3 is 15 amino acids long. V shed 7 bases, J shed 2 bases, and the junction held 8 bases outside the gene matches.

This clonotype appeared many times. This chain joins TRBV19 and TRBJ2-7; 7 bases are a match to TRBD2. The CDR3 has 17 amino acids. Germline loops: CDR1 LNHDA, CDR2 SQIVND (reference sequence). The ends lost 5 bases at V and 0 bases at J; junction bases unmatched: 13. CDR3 loop: CASSPNRWRGSSYEQYF. For the CDR3, the DNA is TGTGCCAGTAGTCCCAACCGGTGGCGGGGGAGCTCCTACGAGCAGTACTTC. Combining the CDR3 with reference TRBV19 and TRBJ2-7 gives the whole variable domain DGGITQSPKYLFRKEGQNVTLSCEQNLNHDAMYWYRQDPGQGLRLIYYSQIVNDFQKGDIAEGYSVSREKKESFPLTVTSAQKNPTAFYLCASSPNRWRGSSYEQYFGPGTRLTVT.

The genes are TRBV25-1 and TRBJ1-1, with 9 bases that match TRBD1. V shed 4 bases and J 6 bases; nucleotides not matched to a gene: 3. Germline CDR1 reads MGHDK; CDR2 reads SYGVNS. This CDR3 region has 13 residues. This CDR3 is CASSARDRAEAFF. The CDR3 DNA sequence: TGTGCCAGCAGTGCGAGGGACAGGGCTGAAGCTTTCTTT.